This is a list of T cell receptor beta chains from one sample in a study of blood T cell repertoires in COVID-19. Data came from immunoSEQ multiplex PCR; TCRdb stores just in-frame clones and leaves some out. The table lists a few hundred thousand clones, around four fifths of them singletons. Material for sequencing was peripheral blood. The receptor set was obtained from a woman aged 45-65 years with active or convalescent COVID-19. Each CDR3 is given with its conserved first and last residue. Each record gives: clone size, J gene, CDR3 length, D gene, V gene, CDR3 protein, CDR3 DNA. D genes are given only for firm matches. Where a row states a size, it is once, few, many or the class of an expanded clone; other rows omit it.

>.|TRBJ2-3|15|.|TRBV20-1
CSASSGGAFRDTQYF
TGCAGTGCTAGTAGTGGCGGGGCCTTCCGAGATACGCAGTATTTT
>.|TRBJ1-1|16|.|TRBV5-1
CASSRIPMGAGTEAFF
TGCGCCAGCAGCCGGATACCGATGGGGGCCGGGACTGAAGCTTTCTTT
>.|TRBJ2-7|14|TRBD2|TRBV6-5
CASRSSGRSHEQYF
TGTGCCAGCAGATCTAGCGGGAGAAGCCACGAGCAGTACTTC
>.|TRBJ1-2|16|TRBD1|TRBV5-1
CASSLAQTGIGYGYTF
TGCGCCAGCAGCTTGGCCCAGACAGGGATCGGCTATGGCTACACCTTC
>.|TRBJ1-5|14|.|TRBV19
CASSIDPADRAQHF
TGTGCCAGTAGTATAGATCCTGCAGATCGGGCCCAGCATTTT
>.|TRBJ1-6|15|.|TRBV28
CASSLATGKSSPLHF
TGTGCCAGCAGTTTAGCCACAGGAAAAAGTTCACCCCTCCACTTT
>.|TRBJ2-7|15|TRBD2|TRBV2
CASSEVAGGPYEQYF
TGTGCCAGCAGTGAAGTAGCGGGAGGTCCCTACGAGCAGTACTTC
>.|TRBJ2-7|14|.|TRBV5-1
CASSLEASRGEQYF
TGCGCCAGCAGCTTGGAAGCTAGCCGGGGCGAGCAGTACTTC
>.|TRBJ2-7|14|.|TRBV6-5
CASSYSGGPYEQYF
TGTGCCAGCAGTTACTCGGGAGGACCCTACGAGCAGTACTTC
>.|TRBJ2-7|16|.|TRBV15
CATSREERLASYEQYF
TGTGCCACCAGCAGAGAGGAGCGGCTGGCCTCCTACGAGCAGTACTTC
>once|TRBJ2-3|15|.|TRBV3-1/TRBV3-2
CASSAGRLGADTQYF
TGTGCCAGCAGCGCGGGACGGCTCGGGGCAGATACGCAGTATTTT
>.|TRBJ1-1|17|.|TRBV28
CASSSSFRGIRNTEAFF
TGTGCCAGCAGTTCAAGCTTCAGGGGAATAAGAAACACTGAAGCTTTCTTT
>.|TRBJ1-3|17|.|TRBV7-6
CASSQDSHTLSGNTIYF
TGTGCCAGCAGCCAGGACAGTCATACTCTCTCTGGAAACACCATATATTTT
>.|TRBJ2-3|15|TRBD2|TRBV10-2
CASRVTSGSADTQYF
TGCGCCAGCAGGGTTACTAGCGGGAGCGCAGATACGCAGTATTTT
>.|TRBJ2-3|15|.|TRBV5-4
CASSLAFQSTDTQYF
TGTGCCAGCAGCTTGGCTTTCCAGAGCACAGATACGCAGTATTTT
>.|TRBJ1-2|20|TRBD1|TRBV15
CATSRDRITLTGGKSYGYTF
TGTGCCACCAGCAGAGATCGTATCACTCTTACAGGGGGGAAGTCCTATGGCTACACCTTC
>.|TRBJ2-3|16|.|TRBV5-4
CASSLGSGLRTDTQYF
TGTGCCAGCAGCTTGGGTTCCGGACTTCGCACAGATACGCAGTATTTT
>.|TRBJ2-5|15|.|TRBV29-1
CSVGGSLGTRETQYF
TGCAGCGTGGGGGGGAGCCTCGGGACACGGGAGACCCAGTACTTC
>.|TRBJ2-3|15|TRBD2|TRBV5-4
CASSTGLASFTTQYF
TGTGCCAGCAGCACCGGACTAGCTAGTTTCACTACGCAGTATTTT
>.|TRBJ1-5|13|.|TRBV19
CASSSQVDQPQHF
TGTGCCAGTAGTAGTCAGGTGGATCAGCCCCAGCATTTT
>.|TRBJ1-2|18|.|TRBV7-9
CASSFDRLLRAANYGYTF
TGTGCCAGCAGCTTCGACAGACTCCTACGGGCTGCTAACTATGGCTACACCTTC
>.|TRBJ2-3|15|TRBD2|TRBV7-9
CASSLREDITDTQYF
TGTGCCAGCAGCTTACGGGAGGATATCACAGATACGCAGTATTTT
>.|TRBJ2-7|15|.|TRBV7-8
CASSLAVDSSYEQYF
TGTGCCAGCAGCTTAGCTGTAGACAGCTCCTACGAGCAGTACTTC
>few|TRBJ2-2|19|TRBD2|TRBV5-6
CASSSPGLAGGPNTGELFF
TGTGCCAGCAGCTCCCCGGGACTAGCGGGAGGGCCGAACACCGGGGAGCTGTTTTTT
>.|TRBJ2-2|16|TRBD2|TRBV19
CASSSPGTSGREELFF
TGTGCCAGTAGTTCCCCCGGGACTAGCGGGAGAGAGGAGCTGTTTTTT
>once|TRBJ2-1|16|TRBD2|TRBV18
CASSPASLAGGNEQFF
TGTGCCAGCTCACCCGCATCACTAGCGGGAGGCAATGAGCAGTTCTTC
>.|TRBJ2-7|14|TRBD2|TRBV18
CASSPASGSYEQYF
TGTGCCAGCTCACCGGCTAGCGGATCCTACGAGCAGTACTTC
>.|TRBJ2-5|11|.|TRBV2
CASSVQETQYF
TGTGCCAGCAGCGTCCAAGAGACCCAGTACTTC
>.|TRBJ1-5|14|TRBD1|TRBV7-8
CASSPGQGNQPQHF
TGTGCCAGCAGCCCCGGACAGGGCAATCAGCCCCAGCATTTT
>.|TRBJ2-2|13|.|TRBV21-1
CASSSSRTGELFF
TGTGCCAGCAGCAGTAGTCGCACCGGGGAGCTGTTTTTT
>.|TRBJ1-5|16|TRBD1|TRBV20-1
CSASPGQGHSNQPQHF
TGCAGTGCCAGTCCGGGACAGGGTCATAGCAATCAGCCCCAGCATTTT
>few|TRBJ2-3|16|TRBD2|TRBV9
CASSVASGSGQDTQYF
TGTGCCAGCAGCGTGGCTAGCGGGAGTGGGCAAGATACGCAGTATTTT
>few|TRBJ2-7|14|TRBD2|TRBV7-9
CASSLPGGHYEQYF
TGTGCCAGCAGCTTACCGGGAGGCCACTACGAGCAGTACTTC
>.|TRBJ1-6|13|.|TRBV6-6
CASSYAGGTPLHF
TGTGCCAGCAGTTACGCGGGGGGAACACCCCTCCACTTT
>.|TRBJ1-2|14|TRBD1|TRBV18
CASSLRTGPYGYTF
TGTGCCAGCTCACTTCGGACAGGGCCCTATGGCTACACCTTC
>.|TRBJ2-1|16|.|TRBV7-9
CASSLVAGAIHNEQFF
TGTGCCAGCAGCTTAGTGGCGGGCGCAATCCACAATGAGCAGTTCTTC
>.|TRBJ1-2|13|.|TRBV10-2
CASSGRRNYGYTF
TGCGCCAGCAGCGGACGGAGGAACTATGGCTACACCTTC
>few|TRBJ2-1|15|TRBD2|TRBV5-1
CASSRIAGGNNEQFF
TGCGCCAGCAGCAGGATAGCGGGAGGGAACAATGAGCAGTTCTTC
>.|TRBJ2-7|16|TRBD2|TRBV27
CASSLLLAGFPYEQYF
TGTGCCAGCAGTTTACTACTAGCGGGATTCCCCTACGAGCAGTACTTC
>once|TRBJ1-3|16|.|TRBV18
CASSENRSPSGNTIYF
TGTGCCAGCTCAGAGAACCGGTCACCATCTGGAAACACCATATATTTT
>.|TRBJ2-1|17|TRBD2|TRBV3-1/TRBV3-2
CASSQAQRLAGGHEQFF
TGTGCCAGCAGCCAAGCTCAGAGACTAGCGGGAGGCCATGAGCAGTTCTTC
>.|TRBJ2-4|16|.|TRBV27
CASSSHPGMAKNIQYF
TGTGCCAGCAGTTCACACCCAGGGATGGCCAAAAACATTCAGTACTTC
>.|TRBJ2-5|13|.|TRBV7-2
CASSLERGETQYF
TGTGCCAGCAGCTTAGAGAGAGGGGAGACCCAGTACTTC
>.|TRBJ2-3|14|.|TRBV6-5
CASKQVSWSDTQYF
TGTGCCAGCAAGCAAGTCTCATGGTCAGATACGCAGTATTTT
>.|TRBJ1-2|12|.|TRBV7-9
CASSFAGYGYTF
TGTGCCAGCAGCTTTGCCGGGTATGGCTACACCTTC
>.|TRBJ2-5|12|.|TRBV18
CASSILQETQYF
TGTGCCAGCTCAATCTTACAAGAGACCCAGTACTTC
>.|TRBJ2-5|14|.|TRBV19
CASSITDPGETQYF
TGTGCCAGTAGTATCACGGATCCGGGGGAGACCCAGTACTTC
>once|TRBJ2-2|14|.|TRBV30
CAWRPGASTGELFF
TGTGCCTGGAGACCAGGGGCGAGCACCGGGGAGCTGTTTTTT
>.|TRBJ1-3|15|.|TRBV2
CASSEVRGTGNTIYF
TGTGCCAGCAGTGAAGTGCGGGGGACTGGAAACACCATATATTTT
>.|TRBJ2-7|14|TRBD1|TRBV19
CASQPGQGSYEQYF
TGTGCCAGCCAACCGGGACAGGGGTCCTACGAGCAGTACTTC
>.|TRBJ1-2|14|TRBD1|TRBV6-5
CASIGTVDIYGYTF
TGTGCCAGCATCGGGACAGTAGATATCTATGGCTACACCTTC
>.|TRBJ2-3|17|.|TRBV11-2
CASSLSRSGRFTDTQYF
TGTGCCAGCAGCTTATCGCGTTCGGGGAGGTTCACAGATACGCAGTATTTT
>.|TRBJ2-7|14|.|TRBV4-1
CASSQEAVTYEQYF
TGCGCCAGCAGCCAAGAAGCGGTCACCTACGAGCAGTACTTC
>once|TRBJ1-3|17|TRBD1|TRBV18
CASSRSHTGVSGNTIYF
TGTGCCAGCTCACGATCCCACACAGGGGTCTCTGGAAACACCATATATTTT
>.|TRBJ1-2|14|.|TRBV11-2
CASSSLREKDGYTF
TGTGCCAGCAGCTCCCTGAGGGAGAAGGATGGCTACACCTTC
>.|TRBJ2-1|14|.|TRBV23-1
CASSPFSDSNEQFF
TGCGCCAGCAGTCCTTTCTCGGACAGTAATGAGCAGTTCTTC